This passage covers 23 T cell receptor beta chains from one sample sequenced in a study of beta chain features in type 1 diabetes. General study points: Type 1 diabetes patients had TCRB CDR3s that were shorter (moderately but significantly so) in all four CD4+ subsets.

For these TCRs, the target antigens are not known. The study reverse transcribed the entire isolated RNA, so it sequenced expressed TCRB transcripts. The repertoire was sequenced with immunoSEQ multiplex PCR; TCRdb's copy has only in-frame clones and lacks some. Of some 330,000 clones in the sample, 10% to 15% were seen once. Sequencing was performed on naive CD4+ T cells from blood. The origin of the receptors is a woman between 18 and 29 years old with type 1 diabetes.

This clone occurred a few times. In DNA form, the CDR3 reads TGTGCCAGCAGTGCCCACAGGGGAAGCGTAACTGAAGCTTTCTTT. Its protein product is CASSAHRGSVTEAFF. The rearrangement uses TRBV25-1 and TRBJ1-1; 7 bases agree with TRBD1. Germline V lookup: CDR1 MGHDK, CDR2 SYGVNS. V gave up 4 bases and J gave up 5 bases; unmatched junction bases: 10. This CDR3 spans 15 amino acids.

As to this clone: Distinct nucleotide sequences in the sample also encode this CDR3. The rearrangement uses TRBV10-3 and TRBJ2-7; 11 nucleotides align to TRBD1. Germline CDR1 reads ENHRY; CDR2 reads SYGVKD. J gave up 6 bases and V 2 bases, and 0 bases lay outside the gene matches. The CDR3 totals 13 residues. CDR3 DNA sequence: TGTGCCATCAGTGAGGGGACAGGGGGCGAGCAGTACTTC. Protein product: CAISEGTGGEQYF.

J is TRBJ2-2 and V is TRBV9, with 8 nucleotides matching TRBD2. The CDR3 spans 17 residues. The trim removed 4 bases at V and 3 bases at J, leaving 11 bases unmatched. Looked up from germline, CDR1 is SGDLS and CDR2 is YYNGEE. CDR3 sequence: CASSQIAGGFDTGELFF. CDR3 sequence (DNA): TGTGCCAGCAGCCAAATCGCGGGGGGTTTTGACACCGGGGAGCTGTTTTTT.

This clone was seen a few times. The chain combines TRBV15 with TRBJ2-7, with D possibly matching TRBD2 (6 bases). The germline V gene encodes CDR1 LNHNV and CDR2 YYDKDF (reference sequence). V gave up 1 base and J gave up 5 bases, with 15 bases separating them. The CDR3 spans 15 residues. The CDR3 DNA reads TGTGCCACCAGCAGAGCCGGCAGGGAGGTCCACGAGCAGTACTTC. Residues: CATSRAGREVHEQYF.

The rearrangement uses TRBV10-3 and TRBJ2-2; 9 nucleotides align to TRBD1. Germline V gene lookup returns CDR1 ENHRY and CDR2 SYGVKD. The CDR3 sequence is 15 residues long. J was trimmed by 4 bases and V by 7 bases; bases with no gene match: 7. The CDR3 DNA reads as TGTGCCATCACTGCTGGACAGGGGCCCACCGGGGAGCTGTTTTTT. Residues: CAITAGQGPTGELFF.

This clone was counted only a few times. This rearrangement joins TRBV11-2 to TRBJ1-2; 9 bases agree with TRBD1. V lost 6 bases and J lost 14; bases outside the gene matches: 13. CDR3 length: 13 residues. CDR1 is SGHAT, CDR2 FQNNGV, per germline. The CDR3 coding sequence is TGTGCCAGCAGGATCGCCGGGACAGGGCCGTGTACCTTC. This gives the protein CASRIAGTGPCTF.

The chain carries TRBV12-5 and TRBJ2-3; 8 bases line up with TRBD2. V was pared by 6 bases and J by 1 base, with 6 bases of the junction left unmatched. The CDR3 runs to 15 residues. CDR1 and CDR2 (germline): LGHNT, FRNRAP. Here the CDR3 reads CASGPYGGGTDTQYF. CDR3 nucleotide sequence: TGTGCTAGTGGCCCCTACGGGGGGGGCACAGATACGCAGTATTTT.

V usage is TRBV5-6 and J usage is TRBJ1-2; 9 nucleotides align to TRBD1. Germline values: CDR1 SGHDT, CDR2 YYEEEE. Germline trimming cut 4 bases from V and 0 bases from J; bases unmatched to any gene: 4. The CDR3 extends over 15 amino acids. The CDR3 DNA is TGTGCCAGCAGCCTCCGGGACAGGGCTAACTATGGCTACACCTTC. It translates to CASSLRDRANYGYTF.

The chain links TRBV4-3 to TRBJ2-3, with D perhaps TRBD1 (5 bases). V shed 0 bases and J shed 4 bases, with 11 bases lying between them. Germline-derived CDR1 and CDR2 are LGHNA and YSLEER. CDR3 size: 15 residues. The CDR3 DNA reads as TGCGCCAGCAGCCAAGAAAACCTAGGGGCAGATACGCAGTATTTT. Translating it yields CASSQENLGADTQYF.

This clone showed up just a few times. The chain recombines TRBV27 with TRBJ2-7, with D perhaps matching TRBD2 (5 bases). V shed 6 bases and J shed 2 bases, with 17 bases lying between them. CDR3 length: 15 residues. Germline V gene data show CDR1 as MNHEY and CDR2 as SMNVEV (reference sequence). CDR3 in amino acids: CASSSGSIGAYEQYF. As DNA, the CDR3 is TGTGCCAGCAGCTCGGGGAGTATAGGCGCCTACGAGCAGTACTTC.

This clone appeared a few times. This CDR3 reads CSVGGQGKETQYF. In DNA, the CDR3 is TGCAGCGTTGGGGGACAGGGGAAAGAGACCCAGTACTTC. The chain links TRBV29-1 to TRBJ2-5, with 10 bases lining up with TRBD1. J gave up 3 bases and V 4 bases, and 2 bases lay outside the gene matches. The CDR3 runs to 13 residues. Germline CDR1 and CDR2: SQVTM and ANQGSEA. The full variable domain, completed using reference TRBV29-1 and TRBJ2-5, is SAVISQKPSRDICQRGTSLTIQCQVDSQVTMMFWYRQQPGQSLTLIATANQGSEATYESGFVIDKFPISRPNLTFSTLTVSNMSPEDSSIYLCSVGGQGKETQYFGPGTRLLVL.

This clone was picked up a small number of times. Different DNA sequences within this sample yield the same CDR3. The CDR3 is CASSFDRDYGYTF. Written as DNA, the CDR3 is TGTGCCAGCAGCTTCGACAGGGACTATGGCTACACCTTC. The gene calls are TRBV7-2 and TRBJ1-2; 7 nucleotides match TRBD1. V trimming: 3 bases; J trimming: 3 bases; junction bases outside the gene matches: 1. CDR1 is SGHTA and CDR2 is FQGNSA in the germline V gene. This CDR3 comprises 13 residues.

This clone came up a few times. This sequence joins TRBV6-6 and TRBJ2-5; TRBD2 agrees at 7 bases. This CDR3 contains 14 residues. Trimming cost V 5 bases and J 5 bases; bases outside gene matches: 8. In germline, CDR1 is MNHNY, CDR2 SVGAGI (reference sequence). The CDR3 sequence is CASSPTRGDETQYF. In DNA, the CDR3 is TGTGCCAGCAGTCCCACCCGGGGGGACGAGACCCAGTACTTC.

The V and J genes are TRBV14 and TRBJ2-1; D is uncertain. The V gene's germline CDR1 is SGHDN and CDR2 FVKESK. The CDR3 runs 14 residues. Trimming removed 1 base at V and 9 bases at J, with 13 bases between. The CDR3 DNA follows: TGTGCCAGCAGCCAAGTGCGGCTTCGGCTTGAGCAGTTCTTC. This encodes CASSQVRLRLEQFF.

CDR3 sequence: CASSLTGSDQPQHF. The CDR3 bases are TGTGCCAGCAGCTTGACAGGGAGCGACCAGCCCCAGCATTTT. V and J are TRBV5-4 and TRBJ1-5, with D tentatively TRBD1 (6 bases). Germline CDR1 SGHNT, CDR2 YYREEE (reference sequence). Trimming shortened V by 1 base and J by 7 bases, and 12 bases separated the two germline ends. The CDR3 spans 14 residues.

This clone has just a few counts. CDR3 sequence reads: CASSQRTSGGTDTQYF. The CDR3 DNA reads as TGCGCCAGCAGCCAGAGGACTAGCGGGGGCACAGATACGCAGTATTTT. The genes are TRBV4-3 and TRBJ2-3, with 12 bases identical to TRBD2. V lost 3 bases, J lost 1 base, and 2 bases stayed unmatched. Per the germline V gene, CDR1 is LGHNA and CDR2 is YSLEER. CDR3 length: 16 residues.

This clone occurred a few times. V is TRBV5-1 and J is TRBJ1-1; D is uncertain. V was clipped by 5 bases and J by 7 bases, with 15 bases between them. There are 13 residues in the CDR3. Germline lookup yields CDR1 SGHRS and CDR2 YFSETQ. The CDR3 bases are TGCGCCAGCAGTAACACCTCAACCAATGAAGCTTTCTTT. Translation: CASSNTSTNEAFF.

The chain couples TRBV7-3 to TRBJ2-7, with a possible D match to TRBD1 (5 bases). Per germline, CDR1 SGHTA and CDR2 FQGTGA. The CDR3 contains 13 residues. Trimming cost V 3 bases and J 2 bases, with 8 bases left between them. The CDR3 sequence is CASSLAGPYEQYF. The CDR3 bases are TGTGCCAGCAGCTTGGCAGGGCCCTACGAGCAGTACTTC.

The CDR3 DNA sequence: TGTGCCTGGAGTGCCGGACTAGCGGGAGTGGAGACCCAGTACTTC. Its translation is CAWSAGLAGVETQYF. The rearrangement links TRBV30 to TRBJ2-5; 13 bases line up with TRBD2. The germline V gene encodes CDR1 GTSNPN and CDR2 SVGIG (reference sequence). V lost 1 base, J lost 5 bases, and 4 bases stayed unmatched. This CDR3 has 15 residues. The full variable domain, rest sourced from reference TRBV30 and TRBJ2-5, is SQTIHQWPATLVQPVGSPLSLECTVEGTSNPNLYWYRQAAGRGLQLLFYSVGIGQISSEVPQNLSASRPQDRQFILSSKKLLLSDSGFYLCAWSAGLAGVETQYFGPGTRLLVL.

This clone was seen more than once but under ten times. The chain joins TRBV13 to TRBJ2-3, with TRBD2 matching over 12 bases. V dropped 5 bases and J dropped 2; count of bases not matched to a gene: 5. The CDR3 is 16 residues long. The germline gives CDR1 PRHDT, CDR2 FYEKMQ (reference sequence). The DNA for the CDR3 is TGTGCCAGCAGCCGCCTAGCGGGAGGGTCCACAGATACGCAGTATTTT. This gives the protein CASSRLAGGSTDTQYF. Drawing the rest from reference TRBV13 and TRBJ2-3, the complete variable domain is AAGVIQSPRHLIKEKRETATLKCYPIPRHDTVYWYQQGPGQDPQFLISFYEKMQSDKGSIPDRFSAQQFSDYHSELNMSSLELGDSALYFCASSRLAGGSTDTQYFGPGTRLTVL.

This clone was counted between two and nine times. This chain links TRBV19 with TRBJ1-2, with no clear D. V was trimmed by 6 bases and J by 6 bases, leaving 14 bases between them. The CDR3 runs 13 residues. From germline, CDR1 is LNHDA and CDR2 SQIVND (reference sequence). Here the CDR3 reads CASRRESMDGYTF. CDR3 coding DNA: TGTGCCAGTAGGAGGGAGTCTATGGATGGCTACACCTTC.

The rearrangement uses TRBV28 and TRBJ2-5; TRBD1 matches at 11 bases. The germline V gene encodes CDR1 MDHEN and CDR2 SYDVKM. Trimming took 4 bases from V and 4 from J; bases not matched to a gene: 2. The CDR3 totals 14 residues. The CDR3 DNA reads TGTGCCAGCAGTTGGACAGGGGGCGCAGAGACCCAGTACTTC. It specifies CASSWTGGAETQYF.

A few counts support this clone. V usage is TRBV19 and J usage is TRBJ1-2; 7 nucleotides agree with TRBD1. Germline trimming cut 6 bases from V and 4 bases from J; bases unmatched to any gene: 17. The CDR3 extends over 17 amino acids. Germline CDR1 and CDR2: LNHDA and SQIVND (reference sequence). For the CDR3, the DNA is TGTGCCAGTAGGATTCGGGACGGGACAGTAAGCCTCTATGGCTACACCTTC. This encodes CASRIRDGTVSLYGYTF.